A selection of T cell receptor beta chains follows, all from one sample in a study of STAT5B mutations in CD4+ large granular lymphocyte leukemia. Generated by immunoSEQ multiplex PCR, the TCRdb table keeps only in-frame clones and is missing some. The sample consists of about 34,000 clones, roughly 82% of them appearing once. Sequenced input: CD4+ T cells from blood buffy coats. These TCRs come from a human donor in good health. CDR3s include the opening cysteine and the closing phenylalanine or tryptophan. D genes are given only for firm matches. Clone size, where shown, is once, few, many, or a class for clones that have expanded.

>TRBV30|TRBJ2-1|-|TRBD2
CAWSAGLAGDEQFF
TGTGCCTGGAGCGCGGGACTAGCGGGAGATGAGCAGTTCTTC
>TRBV5-4|TRBJ1-5|-|-
CASSPDPGEPQHF
TGTGCCAGCAGCCCCGATCCCGGGGAGCCCCAGCATTTT
>TRBV30|TRBJ2-7|-|-
CAWSVPGPRKGYEQYF
TGTGCCTGGAGCGTCCCGGGACCACGGAAAGGCTACGAGCAGTACTTC
>TRBV5-4|TRBJ2-3|-|TRBD2
CASSLDGGGANTDTQYF
TGTGCCAGCAGCTTGGACGGCGGGGGGGCCAACACAGATACGCAGTATTTT
>TRBV7-7|TRBJ2-5|-|-
CASSLVAAGGVKYQETQYF
TGTGCCAGCAGCTTAGTTGCCGCAGGTGGGGTAAAGTACCAAGAGACCCAGTACTTC
>TRBV30|TRBJ2-1|once|-
CAWTLTLNEQFF
TGTGCCTGGACCTTGACTCTGAATGAGCAGTTCTTC
>TRBV27|TRBJ1-5|few|-
CASSARSNQPQHF
TGTGCCAGCAGTGCGCGTAGCAATCAGCCCCAGCATTTT
>TRBV7-2|TRBJ2-7|-|-
CASSSSPRPRSYEQYF
TGTGCCAGCAGCTCTAGCCCACGACCCCGGTCCTACGAGCAGTACTTC
>TRBV10-3|TRBJ1-1|-|-
CAISPSTNTEAFF
TGTGCCATCAGCCCCTCCACGAACACTGAAGCTTTCTTT
>TRBV6-4|TRBJ1-1|-|TRBD1
CASSAGGGTAEAFF
TGTGCCAGCAGTGCGGGAGGGGGCACCGCTGAAGCTTTCTTT
>TRBV2|TRBJ1-2|-|-
CASSEAGQGNGYTF
TGTGCCAGCAGTGAAGCGGGGCAGGGGAATGGCTACACCTTC
>TRBV2|TRBJ2-5|-|TRBD1
CASTLGQGGETQYF
TGTGCCAGCACCCTGGGACAGGGTGGAGAGACCCAGTACTTC
>TRBV5-4|TRBJ2-1|-|-
CASSHRESGPYNEQFF
TGTGCCAGCAGCCACCGCGAATCCGGGCCTTACAATGAGCAGTTCTTC
>TRBV7-8|TRBJ1-5|-|-
CASSLTPLHSNQPQHF
TGTGCCAGCAGCTTAACCCCCCTACATAGCAATCAGCCCCAGCATTTT
>TRBV7-2|TRBJ2-1|-|TRBD2
CASSPIAGYNEQFF
TGTGCCAGCAGCCCAATAGCGGGGTACAATGAGCAGTTCTTC
>TRBV5-4|TRBJ2-7|-|-
CASSPTRAGKYEQYF
TGTGCCAGCAGCCCTACTAGGGCAGGGAAATACGAGCAGTACTTC
>TRBV30|TRBJ1-3|-|TRBD1
CAWSRGTGGGNTIYF
TGTGCCTGGAGCAGAGGGACAGGGGGAGGAAACACCATATATTTT
>TRBV30|TRBJ1-4|-|TRBD1
CAWSVFGTGGRDEKLFF
TGTGCCTGGAGTGTATTTGGGACAGGGGGCAGGGATGAAAAACTGTTTTTT
>TRBV4-2|TRBJ1-4|-|-
CASSQDGRGPATNEKLFF
TGTGCCAGCAGCCAAGACGGAAGGGGACCCGCAACTAATGAAAAACTGTTTTTT
>TRBV6-1|TRBJ2-2|-|-
CASSEYPTGELFF
TGTGCCAGCAGTGAATACCCTACCGGGGAGCTGTTTTTT
>TRBV18|TRBJ2-7|few|-
CASSPVGVGEQYF
TGTGCCAGCTCACCAGTTGGGGTGGGGGAGCAGTACTTC
>TRBV15|TRBJ1-1|-|-
CATSRDNIEAFF
TGTGCCACCAGCAGAGATAACATTGAAGCTTTCTTT